The next 20 T cell receptor beta chains were all read from a single sample in a study of beta chain features in type 1 diabetes. The study's findings and limits: In all four CD4+ subsets, TCRB CDR3 length was significantly, moderately reduced in type 1 diabetes.

These receptors have no known antigen. Expressed TCRB transcripts got sequenced, as all isolated RNA was reverse transcribed. The repertoire was sequenced with immunoSEQ multiplex PCR; TCRdb's copy has only in-frame clones and lacks some. The sample has about 710,000 clones, 11% to 15% seen once. What was sequenced was naive CD4+ T cells from blood. These receptors originate from a man aged 18 to 29 with type 1 diabetes.

This clone was observed a handful of times. This chain joins TRBV11-2 and TRBJ2-1; 11 nucleotides match TRBD2. J lost 7 bases, V lost 3 bases, and 5 bases had no gene match. CDR1 is SGHAT and CDR2 is FQNNGV in the germline V gene. This CDR3 has 15 amino acids. The CDR3 sequence is CASSFLAGGLNEQFF. As DNA, the CDR3 is TGTGCCAGCAGCTTTCTAGCGGGAGGATTGAATGAGCAGTTCTTC.

The genes are TRBV10-3 and TRBJ2-5; D gene unclear. Per the germline V gene, CDR1 is ENHRY and CDR2 is SYGVKD. The CDR3 sequence is 13 residues long. V gave up 6 bases and J gave up 2 bases, with 10 bases separating them. CDR3 sequence (DNA): TGTGCCATCAGGGGCCCTCCACAAGAGACCCAGTACTTC. Its translation: CAIRGPPQETQYF.

This clone appeared a few times. The chain has TRBV21-1 and TRBJ1-4. TRBV21-1 is classified as a pseudogene. This CDR3 is 16 amino acids long. CDR3: CASSNGTYATNEKLFF. The DNA of the CDR3 is TGTGCCAGCAGCAATGGGACGTATGCAACTAATGAAAAACTGTTTTTT.

This clone was counted a few times. The chain couples TRBV6-6 to TRBJ2-1; 7 nucleotides agree with TRBD2. Germline CDR1 and CDR2: MNHNY and SVGAGI (reference sequence). V was pared by 8 bases and J by 5 bases, with 0 bases of the junction left unmatched. The CDR3 runs 11 residues. CDR3 region: CASREDNEQFF. The CDR3 DNA follows: TGTGCCAGCCGGGAGGACAATGAGCAGTTCTTC.

This clone has only a few counts. This chain uses TRBV7-3 with TRBJ1-1; perhaps TRBD1 as D (5 bases). The CDR3 totals 14 residues. V lost 4 bases to trimming and J lost 1 base, with 10 bases between them. Germline loops: CDR1 SGHTA, CDR2 FQGTGA. CDR3 sequence reads: CASSWEGQNTEAFF. For the CDR3, the DNA is TGTGCCAGCAGCTGGGAGGGGCAGAACACTGAAGCTTTCTTT. The variable domain in full, with the rest retrieved from reference TRBV7-3 and TRBJ1-1, is GAGVSQTPSNKVTEKGKYVELRCDPISGHTALYWYRQSLGQGPEFLIYFQGTGAADDSGLPNDRFFAVRPEGSVSTLKIQRTERGDSAVYLCASSWEGQNTEAFFGQGTRLTVV.

A few counts support this clone. CDR3 nucleotides: TGTGCCAGCAGTGTATTCGGGGGTTCGAACACTGAAGCTTTCTTT. This encodes CASSVFGGSNTEAFF. The chain couples TRBV2 to TRBJ1-1; weak D call: TRBD1 (5 bases). The germline V and J ends were trimmed by 4 bases and 1 base, with 13 bases remaining between them. Germline V gives CDR1 SNHLY, CDR2 FYNNEI. This CDR3 has 15 amino acids. Complete variable domain (other parts from reference TRBV2 and TRBJ1-1): EPEVTQTPSHQVTQMGQEVILRCVPISNHLYFYWYRQILGQKVEFLVSFYNNEISEKSEIFDDQFSVERPDGSNFTLKIRSTKLEDSAMYFCASSVFGGSNTEAFFGQGTRLTVV.

CDR3 residues: CASSLAPVPTEAFF. The CDR3 nucleotides read TGTGCCAGCAGCTTAGCTCCCGTCCCCACTGAAGCTTTCTTT. This chain joins TRBV7-2 and TRBJ1-1; D is unresolved. Trimming left V 0 bases short and J 4 bases short, with 9 bases between. Germline V gives CDR1 SGHTA, CDR2 FQGNSA. The CDR3 consists of 14 residues.

The rearrangement joins TRBV7-9 to TRBJ2-1, with TRBD1 as a possible D gene (7 bases). Trimming stripped 5 bases from V and 3 bases from J, with 23 bases between. This CDR3 has 18 residues. The germline V gene encodes CDR1 SEHNR and CDR2 FQNEAQ (reference sequence). CDR3 DNA sequence: TGTGCCAGCAGCCGCAGTGGCTTATCAGGGGGAGGCTACAATGAGCAGTTCTTC. Its translation: CASSRSGLSGGGYNEQFF.

This clone was counted a few times. The genes are TRBV30 and TRBJ1-1; D call uncertain. V was clipped by 5 bases and J by 0 bases, with 7 bases between them. Germline CDR1 and CDR2: GTSNPN and SVGIG (reference sequence). The CDR3 loop spans 12 amino acids. CDR3 region: CAWARMNTEAFF. CDR3 nucleotide sequence: TGTGCCTGGGCGCGTATGAACACTGAAGCTTTCTTT.

This clone turned up a few times. The chain recombines TRBV4-1 with TRBJ2-1; D gene ambiguous. Deletions cut 0 bases from V and 8 bases from J, with 17 bases between. Looked up from germline, CDR1 is MGHRA and CDR2 is YSYEKL. This CDR3 spans 16 amino acids. The CDR3: CASSQESPWLGHEQFF. CDR3 coding DNA: TGCGCCAGCAGCCAAGAGTCCCCCTGGCTGGGCCATGAGCAGTTCTTC.

This clone has more than one count but fewer than ten. The chain is built from TRBV7-3 and TRBJ2-3, with TRBD2 matching 9 bases. The germline CDR1 and CDR2 sequences are SGHTA and FQGTGA. The junction had 13 bases not matched to a gene; V was cut back by 6 bases and J by 6 bases. This CDR3 has 16 amino acids. CDR3 nucleotide sequence: TGTGCCAGCAGTTCCCAGCCCCAGCGGGGGGTGGATACGCAGTATTTT. Its protein is CASSSQPQRGVDTQYF.

This clone was seen a few times. The chain joins TRBV7-7 to TRBJ1-2, with no clear D. The CDR3 consists of 13 residues. Germline V lookup: CDR1 SSHAT, CDR2 FNYEAQ (reference sequence). The CDR3 spells CAIGYERESEATF. The CDR3 nucleotides are TGTGCTATCGGTTACGAACGGGAATCGGAGGCCACCTTC.

This clone was seen more than once but under ten times. The chain combines TRBV30 with TRBJ2-3; D gene unclear. Trimming cost V 1 base and J 8 bases, with 13 bases left between them. This CDR3 has 13 amino acids. Germline V gives CDR1 GTSNPN, CDR2 SVGIG (reference sequence). The CDR3 DNA sequence: TGTGCCTGGAGTGAAAACCTAGAGCTTACGCAGTATTTT. Residues: CAWSENLELTQYF.

J is TRBJ1-1 and V is TRBV11-3; D is ambiguous. The CDR3 totals 13 residues. Germline V CDR1 and CDR2: SGHNT, YENEEA. Trimming stripped 5 bases from V and 8 bases from J, with 15 bases between. The CDR3 here is CASSPDAREEAFF. In DNA form, the CDR3 reads TGTGCCAGCAGCCCTGATGCTCGGGAAGAAGCTTTCTTT.

CDR3 sequence (DNA): TGCGCCAGCAGCGCAGCCGGGACAGGGGGCAGCGAGCAGTACTTC. This sequence encodes CASSAAGTGGSEQYF. This chain joins TRBV5-1 and TRBJ2-7; TRBD1 agrees at 12 bases. J gave up 6 bases and V 4 bases, and 8 bases lay outside the gene matches. The CDR3 sequence is 15 residues long. Germline CDR1 and CDR2: SGHRS and YFSETQ. Supplemented by reference TRBV5-1 and TRBJ2-7, the full variable domain reads KAGVTQTPRYLIKTRGQQVTLSCSPISGHRSVSWYQQTPGQGLQFLFEYFSETQRNKGNFPGRFSGRQFSNSRSEMNVSTLELGDSALYLCASSAAGTGGSEQYFGPGTRLTVT.

This clone was counted a few times. The chain joins TRBV5-1 to TRBJ2-2; D not resolved. The germline V gene has CDR1 SGHRS and CDR2 YFSETQ. The CDR3 is 16 amino acids. V dropped 4 bases and J dropped 6 bases, with 19 bases sitting between them. CDR3 nucleotides: TGCGCCAGCAGCCTCGGGCCTTACCGAGGAGCCGGGGAGCTGTTTTTT. It yields the protein CASSLGPYRGAGELFF.

This clone came up a few times. This chain links TRBV6-6 with TRBJ1-5, with 9 bases fitting TRBD1. CDR3 size: 16 residues. Germline-derived CDR1 and CDR2 are MNHNY and SVGAGI (reference sequence). The V segment lost 6 bases and the J segment 4 bases; nucleotides outside the gene matches: 10. In DNA, the CDR3 is TGTGCCAGCAGGACCACCCTTGGGACAGGGAATCAGCCCCAGCATTTT. Translated, it gives CASRTTLGTGNQPQHF.

A note on this clone: Germline and junction disagree at one end, which may indicate a read error. The chain joins TRBV9 to TRBJ2-2; TRBD2 matches 13 bases. Germline lookup yields CDR1 SGDLS and CDR2 YYNGEE. The CDR3 is 16 amino acids. The CDR3: CASSVGTSGNPGELFF. The CDR3 DNA sequence: TGTGCCAGCAGCGTTGGGACTAGCGGGAACCCCGGGGAGCTGTTTTTT. The variable domain in full, completed from reference TRBV9 and TRBJ2-2, reads DSGVTQTPKHLITATGQRVTLRCSPRSGDLSVYWYQQSLDQGLQFLIQYYNGEERAKGNILERFSAQQFPDLHSELNLSSLELGDSALYFCASSVGTSGNPGELFFGEGSRLTVL.

This chain connects TRBV30 to TRBJ1-5; D is undetermined. Germline values: CDR1 GTSNPN, CDR2 SVGIG (reference sequence). Trimming took 2 bases from V and 1 from J, leaving 9 bases between them. This CDR3 has 14 residues. CDR3 loop: CAWSLEGSNQPQHF. CDR3 sequence (DNA): TGTGCCTGGAGTCTGGAGGGAAGCAATCAGCCCCAGCATTTT.

Worth noting for this clone: Other DNA sequences in this specimen translate into the identical CDR3. V gene TRBV6-5 combines with J gene TRBJ2-3; 7 bases map to TRBD1. This CDR3 is built from 15 residues. Germline CDR1 and CDR2: MNHEY and SVGAGI. V gave up 2 bases and J gave up 0 bases; unmatched junction bases: 2. The CDR3 coding sequence is TGTGCCAGCAGTTACAGGGGGCCCAGCACAGATACGCAGTATTTT. Its translation: CASSYRGPSTDTQYF.